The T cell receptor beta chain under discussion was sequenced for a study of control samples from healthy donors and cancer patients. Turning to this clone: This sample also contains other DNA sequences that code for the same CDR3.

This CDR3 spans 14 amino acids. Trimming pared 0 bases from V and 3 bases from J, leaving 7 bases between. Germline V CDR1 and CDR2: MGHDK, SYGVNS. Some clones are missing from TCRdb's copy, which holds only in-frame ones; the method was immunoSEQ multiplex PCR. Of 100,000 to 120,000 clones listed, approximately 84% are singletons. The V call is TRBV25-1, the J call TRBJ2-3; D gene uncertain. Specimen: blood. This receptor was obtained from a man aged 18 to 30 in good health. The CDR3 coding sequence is TGTGCCAGCAGTGAATACAGCCTGACAGATACGCAGTATTTT. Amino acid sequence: CASSEYSLTDTQYF.